Following are 14 T cell receptor beta chains from one sample sequenced in a study of siplizumab effects on memory and regulatory T cells. Produced via immunoSEQ multiplex PCR; TCRdb's table is partial and in-frame only. The data contain more than 85,000 clones, 94% of them singletons. Sequencing input: Tregs sorted from blood. Receptor source: a human donor in good health.

The chain links TRBV27 to TRBJ2-5, with 7 nucleotides matching TRBD1. CDR3 length: 13 amino acids. V lost 5 bases to trimming and J lost 5 bases; unmatched junction nucleotides: 5. CDR1 and CDR2 from the germline V gene are MNHEY and SMNVEV (reference sequence). The CDR3 DNA reads as TGTGCCAGCAGTACAGGGGAATGGGAGACCCAGTACTTC. Residues: CASSTGEWETQYF.

The gene calls are TRBV28 and TRBJ2-1, with D perhaps matching TRBD2 (5 bases). CDR1 MDHEN and CDR2 SYDVKM come from the germline V gene. The CDR3 runs to 12 residues. Between the trimmed V and J ends, which lost 8 bases and 9 bases, there was a span of 14 bases. The CDR3 region is CASLSGIGEQFF. CDR3 coding DNA: TGTGCCAGCCTGTCGGGGATTGGTGAGCAGTTCTTC.

The chain employs TRBV28 and TRBJ1-5, with 9 bases matching TRBD1. From germline, CDR1 is MDHEN and CDR2 SYDVKM. Trimming took 7 bases from V and 0 from J; bases not matched to a gene: 7. This CDR3 is built from 16 residues. The CDR3 sequence is CASTQGAISSNQPQHF. The CDR3 DNA reads as TGTGCCAGCACACAGGGGGCGATTTCTAGCAATCAGCCCCAGCATTTT.

The rearrangement uses TRBV28 and TRBJ2-4; D may match TRBD1 or TRBD2 (6 bases each). This CDR3 contains 14 residues. CDR1 is MDHEN and CDR2 is SYDVKM in the germline V gene. V shed 5 bases and J shed 6 bases, with 14 bases lying between them. This CDR3 reads CASSDDRRVNIQYF. For the CDR3, the DNA is TGTGCCAGCAGTGACGACAGGAGGGTAAACATTCAGTACTTC.

This sequence joins TRBV7-6 and TRBJ1-1; D gene ambiguous. Germline loops: CDR1 SGHVS, CDR2 FNYEAQ. The V and J ends lost 2 bases and 0 bases respectively, with 10 bases between them. CDR3 length: 15 residues. The CDR3 is CASSLLGNMNTEAFF. CDR3 DNA sequence: TGTGCCAGCAGCTTACTCGGAAACATGAACACTGAAGCTTTCTTT.

V usage is TRBV28 and J usage is TRBJ2-1; TRBD2 aligns across 12 bases. The CDR3 is 16 residues long. Germline V gene lookup returns CDR1 MDHEN and CDR2 SYDVKM. With 5 bases clipped from V and 4 bases from J, the junction kept 6 bases outside the gene matches. CDR3 nucleotide sequence: TGTGCCAGCAGTAGACTAGCGGGAGTTGTTTACAATGAGCAGTTCTTC. Amino acid sequence: CASSRLAGVVYNEQFF.

The chain carries TRBV6-1 and TRBJ2-5, with D tentatively TRBD1 or TRBD2 (7 bases each). Deletions cut 3 bases from V and 12 bases from J, with 17 bases between. The CDR3 is 13 amino acids. Germline CDR1 MNHNS, CDR2 SASEGT. CDR3 nucleotides: TGTGCCAGCAGTGAGGGAGGGGGCTTAGTGAAGTACTTC. Its protein is CASSEGGGLVKYF.

This clone was seen a single time. The rearrangement links TRBV19 to TRBJ1-1; TRBD1 matches at 9 bases. The CDR3 contains 15 residues. J lost 3 bases, V lost 7 bases, and 9 bases had no gene match. CDR1 and CDR2 (germline): LNHDA, SQIVND (reference sequence). CDR3: CASTPLGQGYTEAFF. The CDR3 bases are TGTGCCAGTACCCCCTTGGGACAGGGATACACTGAAGCTTTCTTT.

The genes are TRBV6-4 and TRBJ2-2; D gene ambiguous. V was clipped by 7 bases and J by 3 bases, with 6 bases between them. This CDR3 has 12 residues. Germline lookup yields CDR1 MRHNA and CDR2 SNTAGT. The CDR3 DNA sequence: TGTGCCAGCACCAGCTACACCGGGGAGCTGTTTTTT. This gives the protein CASTSYTGELFF.

This clone showed up just once. The chain joins TRBV11-2 to TRBJ2-5; D assignment may be TRBD1 or TRBD2 (5 bases each). The germline V gene has CDR1 SGHAT and CDR2 FQNNGV. The CDR3 spans 15 residues. Trimming removed 5 bases from V and 4 bases from J, with 17 bases in between. The CDR3 bases are TGTGCCAGCAGCGCCGGGACCGCAAGGCGAGAGACCCAGTACTTC. Its translation: CASSAGTARRETQYF.

V gene TRBV19 combines with J gene TRBJ1-2, with a weak D call TRBD1 (6 bases). CDR1 and CDR2 from the germline V gene are LNHDA and SQIVND (reference sequence). The CDR3 extends over 15 amino acids. The V end was cut by 3 bases, the J end by 2 bases, with 13 bases between. In DNA form, the CDR3 reads TGTGCCAGTAGTATCTTGGGGGCGCGGAACTATGGCTACACCTTC. Protein: CASSILGARNYGYTF.

The rearrangement links TRBV6-6 to TRBJ2-7; weak D call: TRBD1 (5 bases). From germline, CDR1 is MNHNY and CDR2 SVGAGI (reference sequence). CDR3 length: 16 amino acids. V was cut by 0 bases and J by 3 bases, with 15 bases left in between. The CDR3 loop is CASSYSGWGNDYEQYF. DNA for the CDR3: TGTGCCAGCAGTTACTCAGGGTGGGGCAATGACTACGAGCAGTACTTC.

This clone was picked up one time. The rearrangement joins TRBV5-6 to TRBJ1-2; D unresolved. The CDR3 has 11 residues. V lost 1 base and J lost 2, with 0 bases in between. Looked up from germline, CDR1 is SGHDT and CDR2 is YYEEEE. CDR3 DNA: TGTGCCAGCAGCTTGAACTATGGCTACACCTTC. It translates to CASSLNYGYTF.

V usage is TRBV7-9 and J usage is TRBJ2-2; TRBD2 is a possible D gene (6 bases). V was trimmed by 7 bases and J by 2 bases, leaving 20 bases between them. The CDR3 is 17 amino acids. CDR1 and CDR2 from the germline V gene are SEHNR and FQNEAQ (reference sequence). Written as DNA, the CDR3 is TGTGCCAGCACGGGAGCGGCTGGTGGAGAAAACACCGGGGAGCTGTTTTTT. It specifies CASTGAAGGENTGELFF.